Detailed here is one T cell receptor (beta chain). Its antigen is undetermined. The germline V gene encodes CDR1 SNHLY and CDR2 FYNNEI. CDR3 length equals 12 residues. V lost 6 bases, J lost 6 bases, and 11 bases lay in between. Noted treatment: roughly 10-day PBMC culture with coronavirus spike peptide pools or control peptides (ViraFEST assay). The assay that was used to sequence DNA from cultured CD4+ T cells was the Oncomine TCR Beta short-read assay. TCRdb re-analysed the PCR reads in MiXCR, keeping a single row per CDR3 protein. The sample contains about 9,200 distinct CDR3 sequences, roughly 45% of which appear only once. The record originates from a study of vaccination and CD4 T cells after COVID-19.

Sequenced input: CD4+ T cells from blood, cultured in vitro. This TCR came from a human donor who had recovered from COVID-19. This rearrangement joins TRBV2 to TRBJ1-1, with no clear D. In DNA form, the CDR3 reads TGTGCCAGCAGGGCCCTTAACCCTGAAGCTTTCTTT. Encoded protein: CASRALNPEAFF.